This TCR beta chain was captured in a study of HIV-infected patients and healthy controls. General study results and limits: Significantly higher mean Gini indices appeared in HIV-infected repertoires, possibly reflecting oligoclonality. Healthy controls shared more CDR3 sequences between individuals than HIV-infected patients did. HIV+ repertoires were severely depleted of MAIT alpha-chain CDR3s, unlike healthy controls.

Whole blood was used without fractionation, so all unsorted peripheral T cells were included. Approximately 510 ng RNA was reverse transcribed with alpha and beta constant-region primers. Each of the alpha and beta chains got its own library through chain-specific third strand synthesis with indices. TCRdb fed the 5' RACE reads into MiXCR, producing one record per CDR3 protein. The data show about 11,000 distinct CDR3 sequences, 4.5% to 5.5% seen once. This clonotype was counted many times. What it binds is not known. CDR3 size: 14 residues. Germline V gene sequence: CDR1 LNHDA, CDR2 SQIVND (reference sequence). Trimming took off 3 bases at V and 1 base at J, with 7 bases between the two ends.

The sequencing input was blood. This receptor was taken from an adult in good health. The chain has TRBV19 and TRBJ1-3; D gene ambiguous. The CDR3 DNA reads TGTGCCAGTAGTATCCGGGAATCTGGAAACACCATATATTTT. Its translation: CASSIRESGNTIYF.